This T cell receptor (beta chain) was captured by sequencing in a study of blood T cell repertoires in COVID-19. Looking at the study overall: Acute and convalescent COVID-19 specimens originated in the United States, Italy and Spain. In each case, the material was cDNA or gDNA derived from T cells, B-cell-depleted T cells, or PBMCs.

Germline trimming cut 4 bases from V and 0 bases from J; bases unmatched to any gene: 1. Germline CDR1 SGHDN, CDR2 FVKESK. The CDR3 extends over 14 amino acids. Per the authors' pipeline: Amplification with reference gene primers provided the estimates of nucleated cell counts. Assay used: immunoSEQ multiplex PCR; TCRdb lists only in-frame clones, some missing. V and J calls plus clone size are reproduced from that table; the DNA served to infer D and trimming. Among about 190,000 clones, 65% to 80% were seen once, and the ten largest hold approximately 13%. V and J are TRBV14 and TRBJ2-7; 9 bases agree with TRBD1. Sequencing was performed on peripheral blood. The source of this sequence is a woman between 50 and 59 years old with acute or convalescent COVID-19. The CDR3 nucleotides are TGTGCCAGCAGCCCGGACAGGGGCTCCTACGAGCAGTACTTC. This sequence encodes CASSPDRGSYEQYF.